Sequencing of this T cell receptor (beta chain) was carried out in a study of glioma-infiltrating T cells. Overall study findings and caveats: Gliomas, especially low-grade, showed above-expected tissue-blood divergence; non-neoplastic patients showed below.

Unmatched junction bases numbered 11, after V lost 3 bases and J lost 3 bases. CDR1 LNHDA and CDR2 SQIVND come from the germline V gene (reference sequence). The CDR3 has 17 residues. Amplification of TCR alpha and beta CDR3 regions from RNA used iRepertoire nested multiplex PCR. TCRdb re-called the multiplex PCR reads with MiXCR, one entry per CDR3 protein. The data contain 150,000 or so distinct CDR3 sequences, roughly 43% of them seen just once; the ten biggest clones take up roughly 20%. A few counts support this clonotype. Its antigen is unknown. The TCR originated in a human donor with low-grade glioma or glioblastoma, undergoing nonglioma brain surgery, or in good health (not recorded which). Input material: glioma tissue, nonneoplastic brain tissue, or PBMCs (not recorded which). The rearrangement uses TRBV19 and TRBJ2-3; TRBD2 aligns across 8 bases. The CDR3 loop is CASSMFPAGVSTDTQYF. Written as DNA, the CDR3 is TGTGCCAGTAGTATGTTTCCAGCGGGAGTGAGTACAGATACGCAGTATTTT.